A single sample is the source of the 29 T cell receptor beta chains below, sequenced in a study of Ad26.COV2.S vaccination and SARS-CoV-2 variants. TCRdb's copy holds only in-frame clones and misses some; the assay was immunoSEQ multiplex PCR. In the table there are about 280,000 clones, roughly 86% of which are singletons. The treatment: around 19 received Ad26.COV2.S at low or high dose, single or two shots; about 5 received placebo; per-sample allocation not given. Material that was analyzed had been drawn on day 63 after the first vaccine or placebo injection. The specimen was peripheral blood, collected in a trial of Ad26.COV2.S vaccine versus placebo. The origin of the receptors is a person aged 18 to 65 who received the Ad26.COV2.S COVID-19 vaccine or a placebo.

This clone was counted a few times. V gene TRBV7-3 combines with J gene TRBJ1-5; TRBD1 aligns across 7 bases. CDR1 and CDR2 from the germline V gene are SGHTA and FQGTGA. V was pared by 5 bases and J by 0 bases, with 13 bases of the junction left unmatched. The CDR3 spans 18 residues. CDR3 nucleotide sequence: TGTGCCAGCAGCACGAGGGGGCAGAGCAAGTATAGCAATCAGCCCCAGCATTTT. Protein: CASSTRGQSKYSNQPQHF. The entire variable domain, with the rest obtained from reference TRBV7-3 and TRBJ1-5, is as follows: GAGVSQTPSNKVTEKGKYVELRCDPISGHTALYWYRQSLGQGPEFLIYFQGTGAADDSGLPNDRFFAVRPEGSVSTLKIQRTERGDSAVYLCASSTRGQSKYSNQPQHFGDGTRLSIL.

This sequence joins TRBV9 and TRBJ1-2; D might be TRBD1 (6 bases). From germline, CDR1 is SGDLS and CDR2 YYNGEE. V was shortened by 5 bases and J by 0 bases, with 20 bases between the two germline ends. The CDR3 sequence is 17 residues long. This CDR3 reads CASRDVGALSTNYGYTF. CDR3 DNA sequence: TGTGCCAGCAGGGACGTGGGGGCTTTATCTACTAACTATGGCTACACCTTC.

The rearrangement uses TRBV3-1 (or the pseudogene TRBV3-2) and TRBJ2-5; D call uncertain. Trimming cost V 3 bases and J 5 bases, with 7 bases left between them. Germline CDR1 is LGHDT and CDR2 is YNNKEL (reference sequence). This CDR3 spans 12 amino acids. CDR3 region: CASSQTWETQYF. As DNA, the CDR3 is TGTGCCAGCAGCCAGACGTGGGAGACCCAGTACTTC.

The CDR3 nucleotides read TGTGCCAGCAGCTACGGGGCTACCTACGAGCAGTACTTC. Its translation is CASSYGATYEQYF. V usage is TRBV12-3 or TRBV12-4 and J usage is TRBJ2-7, with D perhaps given as TRBD1 or TRBD2 (5 bases each). This CDR3 is built from 13 residues. Trimming took 6 bases from V and 2 from J, leaving 11 bases between them.

This clone was detected only once. The chain recombines TRBV4-3 with TRBJ2-3, with 14 bases aligning to TRBD2. Germline V gene data show CDR1 as LGHNA and CDR2 as YSLEER. V was clipped by 4 bases and J by 2 bases; unmatched bases: 11. CDR3 length: 19 amino acids. CDR3 in amino acids: CASSRNPPGLAGVTDTQYF. CDR3 nucleotides: TGCGCCAGCAGCCGAAATCCGCCGGGACTAGCGGGGGTCACAGATACGCAGTATTTT.

The chain couples TRBV21-1 to TRBJ2-7; the table calls TRBD2, which could not be checked here. TRBV21-1 counts as a pseudogene. The CDR3 is 15 residues long. The CDR3 sequence: CASSLRGGAGNEQYF. The CDR3 nucleotides read TGTGCCAGCAGTCTAAGGGGAGGAGCCGGTAACGAGCAGTACTTC.

CDR3: CASSEAWLAGVTDTQYF. In DNA, the CDR3 is TGTGCCAGCAGTGAAGCCTGGCTAGCGGGGGTCACAGATACGCAGTATTTT. This chain connects TRBV2 to TRBJ2-3; 10 positions agree with TRBD2. From germline, CDR1 is SNHLY and CDR2 FYNNEI. The CDR3 sequence is 17 residues long. V was pared by 0 bases and J by 2 bases, with 5 bases of the junction left unmatched.

The rearrangement joins TRBV9 to TRBJ1-3; D is possibly TRBD1 (5 bases). Germline CDR1 is SGDLS and CDR2 is YYNGEE. With 4 bases removed from V and 0 bases from J, the gap between germline ends came to 11 bases. The length of the CDR3 is 15 residues. The CDR3 spells CASSNRDYSGNTIYF. In DNA form, the CDR3 reads TGTGCCAGCAGCAACCGGGACTACTCTGGAAACACCATATATTTT.

The gene calls are TRBV24-1 and TRBJ1-3; the D gene is possibly TRBD1 (5 bases). V gave up 0 bases and J gave up 9 bases, with 14 bases separating them. This CDR3 is built from 15 residues. Germline V gives CDR1 KGHDR, CDR2 SFDVKD. This CDR3 reads CATSDLQLIGTTIYF. Written as DNA, the CDR3 is TGTGCCACCAGTGATTTGCAGTTAATAGGGACCACCATATATTTT.

This chain links TRBV21-1 with TRBJ2-5. TRBV21-1 is a pseudogene. The length of the CDR3 is 17 residues. As DNA, the CDR3 is TGTGCCAGCAGGAAAGGATCCCCCTCCGGGCAAACCGAGACCCAGTACTTC. Its translation is CASRKGSPSGQTETQYF.

The rearrangement uses TRBV6-1 and TRBJ1-1; tentatively, D is TRBD1 (6 bases). Trimming took off 6 bases at V and 3 bases at J, with 17 bases between the two ends. Germline-derived CDR1 and CDR2 are MNHNS and SASEGT. The CDR3 covers 15 residues. The DNA for the CDR3 is TGTGCCAGCAGGAACCCCGGACAGAGGGACACTGAAGCTTTCTTT. Protein product: CASRNPGQRDTEAFF.

The V call is TRBV7-3, the J call TRBJ1-1; 7 bases fit TRBD1. The CDR3 is 15 residues long. The germline V gene has CDR1 SGHTA and CDR2 FQGTGA. The junction had 10 bases not matched to a gene; V was cut back by 4 bases and J by 5 bases. The CDR3: CASSSRGRGNTEAFF. CDR3 nucleotide sequence: TGTGCCAGCAGCTCTCGGGGCAGGGGGAATACTGAAGCTTTCTTT.

The V call is TRBV6-1, the J call TRBJ2-2; D is uncertain. The V end was cut by 3 bases, the J end by 1 base, with 3 bases between. Per the germline V gene, CDR1 is MNHNS and CDR2 is SASEGT. The CDR3 is made up of 13 amino acids. The CDR3 sequence is CASSDRNTGELFF. CDR3 in DNA: TGTGCCAGCAGTGACAGGAACACCGGGGAGCTGTTTTTT.

This clone is a singleton in its sample. This sequence joins TRBV6-5 and TRBJ2-2; D is unresolved. The CDR3 totals 12 residues. The V and J ends lost 6 bases and 4 bases respectively, with 6 bases between them. The germline CDR1 and CDR2 sequences are MNHEY and SVGAGI. CDR3 loop: CASRPSTGELFF. Written as DNA, the CDR3 is TGTGCCAGCAGACCAAGCACCGGGGAGCTGTTTTTT.

V gene TRBV4-1 combines with J gene TRBJ2-7; perhaps D is TRBD1 or TRBD2 (5 bases each). The CDR3 length is 14 residues. Trimming removed 4 bases at V and 7 bases at J, with 17 bases between. The germline gives CDR1 MGHRA, CDR2 YSYEKL. In DNA, the CDR3 is TGCGCCAGCAGCCTCCCCAAGCAAGGGGAGGAGCAGTACTTC. Protein sequence: CASSLPKQGEEQYF.

The rearrangement links TRBV7-2 to TRBJ2-1, with TRBD2 identical over 10 bases. Germline CDR1 is SGHTA and CDR2 is FQGNSA. The trim removed 5 bases at V and 5 bases at J, leaving 6 bases unmatched. The CDR3 length is 15 residues. The CDR3 nucleotides read TGTGCCAGCAGCCAGACTAGCGGGTCCCACAATGAGCAGTTCTTC. It is translated as CASSQTSGSHNEQFF. Using reference TRBV7-2 and TRBJ2-1 for the parts outside the CDR3, the full variable domain is GAGVSQSPSNKVTEKGKDVELRCDPISGHTALYWYRQSLGQGLEFLIYFQGNSAPDKSGLPSDRFSAERTGGSVSTLTIQRTQQEDSAVYLCASSQTSGSHNEQFFGPGTRLTVL.

There are a few counts of this clone. The V gene is TRBV18, the J gene TRBJ1-3; D is possibly TRBD1 (5 bases). This CDR3 is built from 15 residues. Germline CDR1 is KGHSH and CDR2 is LQKENI. Trimming removed 6 bases from V and 4 bases from J, with 16 bases in between. CDR3 amino acids: CASSLGGTDGNTIYF. CDR3 bases: TGTGCCAGCTCTCTGGGGGGGACGGACGGAAACACCATATATTTT.

This chain joins TRBV19 and TRBJ2-7; D unresolved. Between the trimmed V and J ends, which lost 1 base and 2 bases, there was a span of 15 bases. CDR3 length: 16 amino acids. CDR1 is LNHDA, CDR2 SQIVND, per germline (reference sequence). The CDR3 sequence is CASSIVRQDPTYEQYF. The CDR3 region has the DNA TGTGCCAGTAGTATAGTTAGGCAGGACCCCACCTACGAGCAGTACTTC.

The chain is built from TRBV3-1 (or the pseudogene TRBV3-2) and TRBJ2-2; 11 bases align to TRBD1. Looked up from germline, CDR1 is LGHDT and CDR2 is YNNKEL (reference sequence). Trimming took 7 bases from V and 4 from J; bases not matched to a gene: 8. The CDR3 extends over 16 amino acids. The CDR3 region is CASTPRGTGGTGELFF. Written as DNA, the CDR3 is TGTGCCAGCACCCCGCGTGGGACAGGGGGCACCGGGGAGCTGTTTTTT.

V and J are TRBV10-3 and TRBJ2-4; D is undetermined. Germline assignment: CDR1 ENHRY and CDR2 SYGVKD. Trimming left V 4 bases short and J 8 bases short, with 9 bases between. This CDR3 has 12 amino acids. The CDR3 here is CAISGSEDIQYF. The DNA for the CDR3 is TGTGCCATCAGTGGGTCCGAGGACATTCAGTACTTC.

V and J are TRBV6-1 and TRBJ2-5; 8 nucleotides match TRBD2. Trimming at V came to 1 base and at J to 5 bases, leaving 9 bases not matched to a gene. The CDR3 loop spans 16 amino acids. Germline CDR1 MNHNS, CDR2 SASEGT. The CDR3 spells CASSEDRGGRSETQYF. The CDR3 DNA follows: TGTGCCAGCAGTGAAGATCGAGGCGGGAGGTCGGAGACCCAGTACTTC.

This sequence joins TRBV4-3 and TRBJ2-7, with 9 bases that match TRBD1. The CDR3 is 17 residues long. V shed 3 bases and J 4 bases; nucleotides not matched to a gene: 13. Germline assignment: CDR1 LGHNA and CDR2 YSLEER. CDR3 residues: CASSQVPPGQGPYEQYF. The CDR3 nucleotides are TGCGCCAGCAGCCAGGTTCCCCCGGGACAGGGTCCGTACGAGCAGTACTTC.

The chain carries TRBV6-1 and TRBJ2-2; 8 bases are shared with TRBD1. V lost 4 bases, J lost 5 bases, and 9 bases stayed unmatched. CDR1 is MNHNS and CDR2 is SASEGT in the germline V gene. CDR3 size: 16 residues. The CDR3 bases are TGTGCCAGCAGTGGTGACAGGGGTTTACTTACCGGGGAGCTGTTTTTT. Its translation: CASSGDRGLLTGELFF.

The chain couples TRBV5-6 to TRBJ1-2; 9 nucleotides line up with TRBD1. The germline CDR1 and CDR2 sequences are SGHDT and YYEEEE. V lost 1 base, J lost 4 bases, and 2 bases stayed unmatched. The CDR3 sequence is 14 residues long. The CDR3 DNA follows: TGTGCCAGCAGCTTGCCGGGACAGGGCTATGGCTACACCTTC. Translation gives CASSLPGQGYGYTF.

The rearrangement links TRBV4-1 to TRBJ2-3; 7 nucleotides agree with TRBD2. After removal of 0 bases from V and 4 bases from J, the junction contained 4 bases not matched to a gene. The CDR3 runs to 15 residues. Germline assignment: CDR1 MGHRA and CDR2 YSYEKL. As DNA, the CDR3 is TGCGCCAGCAGCCAAGATCGCGGGAGCGCAGATACGCAGTATTTT. It codes for CASSQDRGSADTQYF.

The V call is TRBV30, the J call TRBJ2-3; no firm D call. The V and J ends lost 0 bases and 6 bases respectively, with 7 bases between them. Germline assignment: CDR1 GTSNPN and CDR2 SVGIG (reference sequence). The CDR3 spans 12 residues. CDR3 sequence (DNA): TGTGCCTGGAGTGTTGTCATCGATACGCAGTATTTT. Translating it yields CAWSVVIDTQYF.

This rearrangement joins TRBV11-2 to TRBJ2-5, with 10 bases fitting TRBD2. This CDR3 is 16 amino acids long. The V gene end was trimmed by 5 bases and the J gene end by 5 bases; junction bases not matched to a gene: 11. Germline lookup yields CDR1 SGHAT and CDR2 FQNNGV. The CDR3 loop reads CASSRGASGGPETQYF. Written as DNA, the CDR3 is TGTGCCAGCAGCCGAGGGGCTAGCGGGGGACCGGAGACCCAGTACTTC.

The chain recombines TRBV18 with TRBJ1-5, with 8 nucleotides matching TRBD1. After removal of 5 bases from V and 1 base from J, the junction contained 1 base not matched to a gene. Germline assignment: CDR1 KGHSH and CDR2 LQKENI. The length of the CDR3 is 14 residues. The CDR3 spells CASSWTGSNQPQHF. CDR3 DNA: TGTGCCAGCTCATGGACAGGGAGCAATCAGCCCCAGCATTTT. Together with reference TRBV18 and TRBJ1-5, the CDR3 gives the full variable domain: NAGVMQNPRHLVRRRGQEARLRCSPMKGHSHVYWYRQLPEEGLKFMVYLQKENIIDESGMPKERFSAEFPKEGPSILRIQQVVRGDSAAYFCASSWTGSNQPQHFGDGTRLSIL.

The V and J genes are TRBV7-9 and TRBJ1-2; 8 bases are a match to TRBD1. With 1 base clipped from V and 5 bases from J, the junction kept 0 bases outside the gene matches. The V gene's germline CDR1 is SEHNR and CDR2 FQNEAQ (reference sequence). The CDR3 covers 13 residues. The CDR3 nucleotides read TGTGCCAGCAGCTTAGGACAGGGGTATGGCTACACCTTC. Its translation: CASSLGQGYGYTF. The variable domain in full, completed from reference TRBV7-9 and TRBJ1-2, reads DTGVSQNPRHKITKRGQNVTFRCDPISEHNRLYWYRQTLGQGPEFLTYFQNEAQLEKSRLLSDRFSAERPKGSFSTLEIQRTEQGDSAMYLCASSLGQGYGYTFGSGTRLTVV.